This is a list of T cell receptor beta chains from one sample in a study of metastatic and nonmetastatic thyroid tumors. TCRdb called clones again from the PCR reads with MiXCR. The table includes 84,000 or so clones, around 9.2% detected once. Sequenced input: blood. Every receptor here comes from a female donor with papillary thyroid cancer or a benign thyroid nodule (not recorded which). Some clones in this sample may be carry-over from other donors' samples. Both conserved end residues are trimmed from each CDR3. The order of the fields is J gene, V gene, CDR3 protein.

J gene: TRBJ2-7
V gene: TRBV6-1
CDR3 protein: ASSRRTGTALYEQY

J gene: TRBJ1-5
V gene: TRBV30
CDR3 protein: AWSPQENQPQH

J gene: TRBJ2-7
V gene: TRBV30
CDR3 protein: AWRPQYQASSYEQY

J gene: TRBJ1-1
V gene: TRBV6-5
CDR3 protein: ASSYFPVRGRVTEAF

J gene: TRBJ1-1
V gene: TRBV15
CDR3 protein: ATSRDSGGSEAF

J gene: TRBJ1-4
V gene: TRBV20-1
CDR3 protein: SASPGADEKLF

J gene: TRBJ2-1
V gene: TRBV5-1
CDR3 protein: ASSPVLDGEQF

J gene: TRBJ2-7
V gene: TRBV7-9
CDR3 protein: ASRGASYEQY

J gene: TRBJ2-2
V gene: TRBV18
CDR3 protein: ASSPRETNTGELF

J gene: TRBJ2-1
V gene: TRBV6-7
CDR3 protein: ASSSKWNNEQF

J gene: TRBJ1-2
V gene: TRBV7-9
CDR3 protein: ASSLAGGLNYGYT

J gene: TRBJ1-4
V gene: TRBV9
CDR3 protein: ASSVGRDNIGEKLF

J gene: TRBJ2-7
V gene: TRBV24-1
CDR3 protein: ATSDRTSGSYEQY

J gene: TRBJ1-6
V gene: TRBV4-1
CDR3 protein: ASSQGRARDNSPLH

J gene: TRBJ1-1
V gene: TRBV10-3
CDR3 protein: AISALTGAGTEAF

J gene: TRBJ2-3
V gene: TRBV7-7
CDR3 protein: ASSVGLAGDTQY

J gene: TRBJ1-1
V gene: TRBV6-5
CDR3 protein: ASITGITEAF

J gene: TRBJ2-1
V gene: TRBV9
CDR3 protein: ASSSGLAGGPEQF

J gene: TRBJ2-2
V gene: TRBV3-1
CDR3 protein: ASSPQGVGELF

J gene: TRBJ2-1
V gene: TRBV30
CDR3 protein: AWSVDWTRGREF

J gene: TRBJ1-5
V gene: TRBV19
CDR3 protein: ASSIKGRGKDQPQH

J gene: TRBJ2-5
V gene: TRBV12-3/TRBV12-4
CDR3 protein: ASSLGGAGGQETQY

J gene: TRBJ2-1
V gene: TRBV6-1
CDR3 protein: ASSYGRF

J gene: TRBJ2-5
V gene: TRBV5-1
CDR3 protein: ASRLTWGGRETQY

J gene: TRBJ2-7
V gene: TRBV30
CDR3 protein: ACTPDGSSYEQY

J gene: TRBJ2-7
V gene: TRBV5-5
CDR3 protein: ASSLRPDGKAAEQY

J gene: TRBJ1-6
V gene: TRBV12-3/TRBV12-4
CDR3 protein: ASSPDRGRNSHLH

J gene: TRBJ2-7
V gene: TRBV12-3/TRBV12-4
CDR3 protein: ASSPQGLAGTQGY

J gene: TRBJ1-2
V gene: TRBV9
CDR3 protein: ASSVGIGGNYGYT

J gene: TRBJ2-3
V gene: TRBV7-3
CDR3 protein: ASSGGPVGDTQY

J gene: TRBJ1-5
V gene: TRBV2
CDR3 protein: ASSAGQGLDQPQH

J gene: TRBJ1-4
V gene: TRBV5-4
CDR3 protein: ASSLPGTGGEKLF

J gene: TRBJ2-1
V gene: TRBV5-1
CDR3 protein: AIIPITLAGGYNEQF

J gene: TRBJ2-2
V gene: TRBV6-6
CDR3 protein: ASSYLIGTGELF

J gene: TRBJ1-5
V gene: TRBV27
CDR3 protein: ASSRRTGTDRSNQPQH

J gene: TRBJ1-5
V gene: TRBV19
CDR3 protein: ASRGFSNQPQH

J gene: TRBJ1-2
V gene: TRBV11-2
CDR3 protein: ASSQAYGYT

J gene: TRBJ1-1
V gene: TRBV12-3/TRBV12-4
CDR3 protein: ASSLAGQGRNTEAF

J gene: TRBJ2-2
V gene: TRBV5-4
CDR3 protein: ASSQKAGSGTGELF

J gene: TRBJ2-3
V gene: TRBV11-1
CDR3 protein: ASSLISGSGGQGDTQY

J gene: TRBJ2-1
V gene: TRBV6-4
CDR3 protein: ASSPGTSGGNEQF

J gene: TRBJ2-1
V gene: TRBV4-1
CDR3 protein: ASSQRQGGSYNEQF

J gene: TRBJ2-7
V gene: TRBV6-1
CDR3 protein: ASTIKGDEQY

J gene: TRBJ2-1
V gene: TRBV20-1
CDR3 protein: SAREGQGDSDEQF

J gene: TRBJ2-2
V gene: TRBV2
CDR3 protein: ASSDNIPGLAGDTGELF

J gene: TRBJ2-3
V gene: TRBV5-8
CDR3 protein: ASSTHFRADTQY

J gene: TRBJ2-7
V gene: TRBV6-2/TRBV6-3
CDR3 protein: ASKSGGSTYEQY

J gene: TRBJ2-5
V gene: TRBV20-1
CDR3 protein: SARRQGETQY

J gene: TRBJ1-2
V gene: TRBV19
CDR3 protein: ASSSGRIYGYT

J gene: TRBJ2-1
V gene: TRBV7-8
CDR3 protein: ASSLGVRTGGLNEQF

J gene: TRBJ1-2
V gene: TRBV19
CDR3 protein: ASSEGIYGYT

J gene: TRBJ2-1
V gene: TRBV11-2
CDR3 protein: ASSGGTSSGGYNEQF

J gene: TRBJ1-6
V gene: TRBV10-3
CDR3 protein: AISGDRSYNSPLH

J gene: TRBJ1-4
V gene: TRBV5-4
CDR3 protein: ASSFSGGHEKLF

J gene: TRBJ2-7
V gene: TRBV30
CDR3 protein: AWSRGLGPYEQY

J gene: TRBJ2-7
V gene: TRBV4-1
CDR3 protein: ASSPPIWTSEQY

J gene: TRBJ1-2
V gene: TRBV11-1
CDR3 protein: ASSLSPGQGNYGYT